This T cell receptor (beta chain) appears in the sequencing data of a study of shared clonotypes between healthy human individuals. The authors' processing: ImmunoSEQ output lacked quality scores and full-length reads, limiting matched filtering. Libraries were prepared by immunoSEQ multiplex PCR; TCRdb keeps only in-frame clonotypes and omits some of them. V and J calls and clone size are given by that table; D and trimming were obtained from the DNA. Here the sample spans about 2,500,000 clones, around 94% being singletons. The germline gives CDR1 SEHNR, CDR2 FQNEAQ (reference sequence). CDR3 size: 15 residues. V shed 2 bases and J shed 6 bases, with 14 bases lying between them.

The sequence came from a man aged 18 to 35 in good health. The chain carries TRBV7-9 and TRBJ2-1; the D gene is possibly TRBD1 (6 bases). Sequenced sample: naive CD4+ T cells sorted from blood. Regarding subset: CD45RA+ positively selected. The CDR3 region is CASSLNPGQPNEQFF. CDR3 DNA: TGTGCCAGCAGCTTAAACCCAGGACAGCCCAATGAGCAGTTCTTC.